One sample yielded the 23 T cell receptor beta chains listed below, sequenced in a study of T cells in Graves' hyperthyroidism and ophthalmopathy. Amplification of TCR beta CDR3 regions used RNA as the template. HTBI primers were employed in a first-round RT-PCR of the TCR CDR3. TCRdb analysed the multiplex PCR reads with MiXCR anew, one entry per CDR3 protein. This sample yields roughly 400,000 distinct CDR3 sequences, of which 11% to 15% are seen a single time; around 28% belongs to the top ten. The sequenced sample consisted of blood. Every receptor here comes from a man between 45 and 60 years old with Graves' ophthalmopathy.

In its sample, this clonotype was seen a few times. This chain joins TRBV7-6 and TRBJ2-1; TRBD1 matches at 8 bases. V was pared by 1 base and J by 5 bases, with 7 bases of the junction left unmatched. The CDR3 length is 16 residues. From germline, CDR1 is SGHVS and CDR2 FNYEAQ. The CDR3 DNA reads TGTGCCAGCAGCTTAGGGACAGGGTTCCTAAACAATGAGCAGTTCTTC. Amino acids: CASSLGTGFLNNEQFF.

The rearrangement links TRBV10-3 to TRBJ2-5, with 8 bases that match TRBD2. V dropped 10 bases and J dropped 1; count of bases not matched to a gene: 8. The germline gives CDR1 ENHRY, CDR2 SYGVKD. The CDR3 covers 14 residues. In DNA, the CDR3 is TGTGCCACAGGACTAGCTAGTTCCCAAGAGACCCAGTACTTC. It codes for CATGLASSQETQYF.

This clonotype was seen at least ten times. The V gene is TRBV27, the J gene TRBJ1-2, with 7 bases aligning to TRBD1. Germline V CDR1 and CDR2: MNHEY, SMNVEV (reference sequence). Germline trimming cut 5 bases from V and 5 bases from J; bases unmatched to any gene: 14. CDR3 length: 16 amino acids. The CDR3 protein is CASSARTGVITYGYTF. CDR3 nucleotide sequence: TGTGCCAGCAGTGCCCGGACAGGCGTCATTACATATGGCTACACCTTC.

This clonotype occurred many times. The chain couples TRBV2 to TRBJ2-5, with 9 bases that match TRBD1. Germline CDR1 and CDR2: SNHLY and FYNNEI. Losses at the gene ends were 0 bases for V and 0 bases for J; bases not matched to a gene: 11. This CDR3 spans 19 amino acids. In nucleotides, the CDR3 is TGTGCCAGCAGTGAAGCTGGAAGCTGGGACAGGGCCTACCAAGAGACCCAGTACTTC. Encoded protein: CASSEAGSWDRAYQETQYF.

In regard to this clonotype: Its ends do not fully match the called genes, so a read error is possible. The gene calls are TRBV5-1 and TRBJ2-7; possibly TRBD1 or TRBD2 for D (5 bases each). Germline CDR1 SGHRS, CDR2 YFSETQ. The CDR3 runs to 12 residues. CDR3 in amino acids: CTSSWGSYEQYF. The CDR3 coding sequence is TGCACCAGCAGCTGGGGGTCCTACGAGCAGTACTTC.

This clonotype was observed many times. CDR3: CASSFLPTRLGGADTQYF. CDR3 coding DNA: TGTGCCAGCAGCTTTTTGCCGACCAGACTAGGGGGGGCAGATACGCAGTATTTT. The V call is TRBV7-2, the J call TRBJ2-3; D is perhaps TRBD2 (7 bases). Germline V gives CDR1 SGHTA, CDR2 FQGNSA. The length of the CDR3 is 18 residues. The germline V and J ends were trimmed by 3 bases and 4 bases, with 23 bases remaining between them.

This clonotype was observed many times. J is TRBJ2-5 and V is TRBV2, with a tentative D call TRBD2 (6 bases). V lost 6 bases, J lost 7 bases, and 21 bases lay in between. The germline CDR1 and CDR2 sequences are SNHLY and FYNNEI. This CDR3 has 15 residues. The CDR3 is CASSHERLVLPTQYF. The CDR3 nucleotides read TGTGCCAGCAGCCACGAGAGACTAGTCTTGCCGACCCAGTACTTC.

The sample holds a few counts of this clonotype. This sequence joins TRBV20-1 and TRBJ2-7; TRBD2 matches 7 bases. The CDR3 totals 15 residues. CDR1 DFQATT and CDR2 SNEGSKA come from the germline V gene (reference sequence). The V gene end was trimmed by 0 bases and the J gene end by 5 bases; junction bases not matched to a gene: 10. The CDR3 coding sequence is TGCAGTGCTAGAGATAGGGGACTATCAAGTCACGAGCAGTACTTC. Protein product: CSARDRGLSSHEQYF.

As concerns this clonotype: A much larger clonotype is one base distant, so this may be a read error. The chain has TRBV11-2 and TRBJ2-1, with D perhaps TRBD2 (6 bases). Germline V lookup: CDR1 SGHAT, CDR2 FQNNGV. This CDR3 has 12 residues. In DNA form, the CDR3 reads TGTGCCGGCAGCTTAGGTAGCGGTGAGCAGTTCTTC. Protein product: CAGSLGSGEQFF.

In this sample, this clonotype turned up many times. The V gene is TRBV11-2, the J gene TRBJ2-4, with 7 bases fitting TRBD1. The germline V gene has CDR1 SGHAT and CDR2 FQNNGV. Trimming removed 4 bases from V and 0 bases from J; junction bases left unmatched: 9. CDR3 length: 17 amino acids. In DNA, the CDR3 is TGTGCCAGCAGCTCCGGTAGGGGGCCAATAGCCAAAAACATTCAGTACTTC. Translating gives CASSSGRGPIAKNIQYF.

This clonotype was observed at least ten times. The chain has TRBV5-1 and TRBJ2-3; D gene uncertain. Trimming took 6 bases from V and 0 from J, leaving 14 bases between them. CDR3 size: 15 residues. Germline values: CDR1 SGHRS, CDR2 YFSETQ. The CDR3 nucleotides read TGCGCCAGCACTCTGTTGCAGGCCAGCACAGATACGCAGTATTTT. Translation: CASTLLQASTDTQYF.

This clonotype was picked up many times. The rearrangement links TRBV18 to TRBJ2-1; D is perhaps TRBD2 (6 bases). Trimming removed 2 bases from V and 0 bases from J, with 8 bases in between. The CDR3 consists of 15 residues. CDR1 and CDR2 from the germline V gene are KGHSH and LQKENI. CDR3 DNA: TGTGCCAGCTCACCAGGGGGGAACTCCTACAATGAGCAGTTCTTC. It specifies CASSPGGNSYNEQFF. The complete variable domain, with remaining parts taken from reference TRBV18 and TRBJ2-1, reads NAGVMQNPRHLVRRRGQEARLRCSPMKGHSHVYWYRQLPEEGLKFMVYLQKENIIDESGMPKERFSAEFPKEGPSILRIQQVVRGDSAAYFCASSPGGNSYNEQFFGPGTRLTVL.

This clonotype has a count of ten or more. V and J are TRBV5-1 and TRBJ2-2, with D possibly called TRBD1 or TRBD2 (6 bases each). This CDR3 spans 16 amino acids. Looked up from germline, CDR1 is SGHRS and CDR2 is YFSETQ. Trimming left V 4 bases short and J 0 bases short, with 13 bases between. The CDR3, as DNA: TGCGCCAGCAGCGGACAGACTAGGACGAACACCGGGGAGCTGTTTTTT. Translated: CASSGQTRTNTGELFF. Using reference TRBV5-1 and TRBJ2-2 for the parts outside the CDR3, the full variable domain is KAGVTQTPRYLIKTRGQQVTLSCSPISGHRSVSWYQQTPGQGLQFLFEYFSETQRNKGNFPGRFSGRQFSNSRSEMNVSTLELGDSALYLCASSGQTRTNTGELFFGEGSRLTVL.

This clonotype has a count of ten or more. The chain is built from TRBV28 and TRBJ2-1, with 12 positions matching TRBD2. The CDR3 has 15 amino acids. CDR1 is MDHEN and CDR2 is SYDVKM in the germline V gene. Unmatched junction bases numbered 7, after V lost 5 bases and J lost 8 bases. The CDR3 bases are TGTGCCAGCAGTCTCGGACTAGCGGGATACTATGAGCAGTTCTTC. It yields the protein CASSLGLAGYYEQFF.

This chain connects TRBV6-1 to TRBJ1-6, with 7 bases identical to TRBD1. Trimming cost V 5 bases and J 9 bases; bases outside gene matches: 10. CDR3 length: 15 amino acids. CDR1 and CDR2 from the germline V gene are MNHNS and SASEGT. The CDR3 protein is CASSSIDRVGSPLHF. The CDR3 nucleotides are TGTGCCAGCAGTTCCATCGACAGGGTGGGTTCACCCCTCCACTTT.

This clonotype occurred many times. V usage is TRBV9 and J usage is TRBJ2-5, with 8 bases aligning to TRBD2. CDR1 is SGDLS, CDR2 YYNGEE, per germline. Trimming removed 4 bases from V and 4 bases from J; junction bases left unmatched: 9. This CDR3 has 15 amino acids. This CDR3 is CASSRSGRVVETQYF. CDR3 bases: TGTGCCAGCAGCAGGAGCGGGAGAGTAGTAGAGACCCAGTACTTC.

This chain uses TRBV10-3 with TRBJ2-7, with D tentatively TRBD2 (6 bases). Germline loops: CDR1 ENHRY, CDR2 SYGVKD. The CDR3 length is 14 residues. Trimming left V 5 bases short and J 3 bases short, with 14 bases between. DNA for the CDR3: TGTGCCATCAGTCCAGGAGGGTCCCTCTACGAGCAGTACTTC. Residues: CAISPGGSLYEQYF.

This clonotype occurred many times. The rearrangement joins TRBV20-1 to TRBJ2-3; perhaps TRBD2 as D (6 bases). The CDR3 extends over 13 amino acids. Germline values: CDR1 DFQATT, CDR2 SNEGSKA (reference sequence). V was cut by 5 bases and J by 4 bases, with 13 bases left in between. Here the CDR3 DNA reads TGCAGTGCTGCACACTCGGGAGCAGATACGCAGTATTTT. Translation: CSAAHSGADTQYF.

This clonotype was seen a few times. The CDR3 loop reads CASSPLQRGTEAFF. The CDR3 DNA reads as TGTGCCAGCAGCCCGCTTCAGAGGGGTACTGAAGCTTTCTTT. The chain carries TRBV7-9 and TRBJ1-1; D possibly corresponds to TRBD1 (5 bases). CDR1 and CDR2 (germline): SEHNR, FQNEAQ (reference sequence). This CDR3 is built from 14 residues. V lost 5 bases, J lost 5 bases, and 15 bases lay in between.

J is TRBJ2-5 and V is TRBV7-9, with 9 bases lining up with TRBD1. CDR3 length equals 16 residues. Unmatched junction bases numbered 11, after V lost 4 bases and J lost 5 bases. Germline V lookup: CDR1 SEHNR, CDR2 FQNEAQ (reference sequence). CDR3 amino acids: CASSSVANRGRETQYF. The CDR3 DNA follows: TGTGCCAGCAGCTCCGTGGCTAACAGGGGGCGGGAGACCCAGTACTTC.

Regarding this clonotype: A read error may explain this, as a much larger clone is one base away. The chain carries TRBV5-1 and TRBJ2-1, with D tentatively TRBD1 or TRBD2 (5 bases each). In germline, CDR1 is SGHRS, CDR2 YFSETQ. Trimming pared 2 bases from V and 4 bases from J, leaving 13 bases between. The CDR3 runs to 15 residues. CDR3: CASSLPGPAYNEQFF. CDR3 nucleotides: TGCGCCAGCAGCTTACCGGGACCAGCTTACAATGAGCAGTTCTTC.

The chain recombines TRBV7-9 with TRBJ2-3; D remains ambiguous. V was cut by 4 bases and J by 4 bases, with 9 bases left in between. CDR1 is SEHNR and CDR2 is FQNEAQ in the germline V gene (reference sequence). The CDR3 extends over 13 amino acids. The CDR3 nucleotides are TGTGCCAGCAGCTCCTCTAGTGCAGATACGCAGTATTTT. Amino acid sequence: CASSSSSADTQYF.

The CDR3 DNA follows: TGTGCCAGCAATGAAAGGACTAAGCGGGATGGCTACACCTTC. Residues: CASNERTKRDGYTF. The V gene is TRBV28, the J gene TRBJ1-2; D not certain. Germline CDR1 reads MDHEN; CDR2 reads SYDVKM. The CDR3 is 14 amino acids. Trimming pared 7 bases from V and 6 bases from J, leaving 18 bases between.